The 19 T cell receptor beta chains presented below share a single source sample, sequenced in a study of T cells expressing NK-cell markers. TCRdb reprocessed the 5' RACE reads, with one entry per CDR3 protein and no DNA. This sample carries about 260,000 distinct CDR3 sequences, with about 4% going to the ten biggest clones. Sample: blood T cells: a sorted CD56 or NKG2C T cell subset, CD4+ or CD8+ T cells, or bulk PBMC T cells (not recorded which). Every receptor here comes from a woman aged 18-70 years in good health.

The CDR3: CASSWAGGRTKNIQYF. The chain links TRBV5-1 to TRBJ2-4; TCRdb selects TRBD2, and the lack of DNA leaves this call unchecked. The germline CDR1 and CDR2 sequences are SGHRS and YFSETQ. There are 16 residues in the CDR3.

Here the CDR3 reads CSVVSGRGYEQYF. The chain joins TRBV29-1 to TRBJ2-7; no DNA is available, so the TRBD2 call from TCRdb remains unchecked. CDR1 is SQVTM, CDR2 ANQGSEA, per germline. The CDR3 length is 13 residues.

The rearrangement joins TRBV7-2 to TRBJ2-1; TCRdb selects TRBD2, and the lack of DNA leaves this call unchecked. The CDR3 is 17 amino acids. CDR1 SGHTA and CDR2 FQGNSA come from the germline V gene. The CDR3 is CASSQIGQVGRYNEQFF.

The rearrangement links TRBV29-1 to TRBJ1-5. The CDR3 is 12 residues long. Germline CDR1 and CDR2: SQVTM and ANQGSEA. The CDR3 sequence: CSVGGGGQPQHF. The full variable domain, rest sourced from reference TRBV29-1 and TRBJ1-5, is SAVISQKPSRDICQRGTSLTIQCQVDSQVTMMFWYRQQPGQSLTLIATANQGSEATYESGFVIDKFPISRPNLTFSTLTVSNMSPEDSSIYLCSVGGGGQPQHFGDGTRLSIL.

V is TRBV9 and J is TRBJ2-1; checking the TCRdb D call of TRBD1 is not possible without DNA. CDR3 size: 17 residues. Germline-derived CDR1 and CDR2 are SGDLS and YYNGEE. CDR3 residues: CASSPGQGEARPNEQFF.

The chain links TRBV20-1 to TRBJ2-7; TCRdb calls TRBD2, which cannot be checked without DNA. This CDR3 is 16 amino acids long. In germline, CDR1 is DFQATT, CDR2 SNEGSKA (reference sequence). The chain's CDR3 is CSASDRGIAGAYEQYF.

The chain's CDR3 is CASSLSGGGIMQPQHF. The chain recombines TRBV11-2 with TRBJ1-5; TCRdb selects TRBD1, and the lack of DNA leaves this call unchecked. This CDR3 is 16 amino acids long. Germline CDR1 and CDR2: SGHAT and FQNNGV.

CDR3 sequence: CASSLETGTDTQYF. V gene TRBV7-2 combines with J gene TRBJ2-3; absent DNA, TCRdb's TRBD1 call cannot be checked. This CDR3 region has 14 residues. CDR1 is SGHTA, CDR2 FQGNSA, per germline.

This chain uses TRBV5-1 with TRBJ2-2. The germline CDR1 and CDR2 sequences are SGHRS and YFSETQ. The CDR3 has 13 amino acids. The CDR3 region is CASSLVVTGELFF.

The chain combines TRBV6-2 or TRBV6-3 with TRBJ1-5; there is no DNA to check the TCRdb D call of TRBD1. Germline CDR1 MNHEY, CDR2 SVGEGT. This CDR3 comprises 15 residues. CDR3 region: CASSYDGGGNQPQHF.

The chain is built from TRBV6-4 and TRBJ2-1; the D call of TRBD2 rests on TCRdb alone, since no DNA is present to check it. Germline lookup yields CDR1 MRHNA and CDR2 SNTAGT. This CDR3 comprises 17 residues. The CDR3 spells CASSRRDPGLAGCEQFF.

The CDR3 sequence: CASSQRQGGNTGELFF. This rearrangement joins TRBV4-3 to TRBJ2-2; there is no DNA to check the TCRdb D call of TRBD1. Germline V gene lookup returns CDR1 LGHNA and CDR2 YSLEER. This CDR3 spans 16 amino acids.

J is TRBJ2-1 and V is TRBV11-2; TCRdb reports TRBD2, a call that lacks DNA to check it against. Looked up from germline, CDR1 is SGHAT and CDR2 is FQNNGV. This CDR3 spans 19 amino acids. CDR3: CASSSRTSGRPRFHNEQFF.

J is TRBJ2-4 and V is TRBV6-1. The V gene's germline CDR1 is MNHNS and CDR2 SASEGT. The CDR3 spans 13 residues. The CDR3 region is CASTVIAKNIQYF.

The chain is built from TRBV20-1 and TRBJ2-3; there is no DNA to check the TCRdb D call of TRBD2. This CDR3 has 17 amino acids. The germline V gene encodes CDR1 DFQATT and CDR2 SNEGSKA (reference sequence). The CDR3 spells CSARGFGLAGVTDTQYF.

This chain uses TRBV11-3 with TRBJ2-3; with no DNA, the TCRdb D assignment of TRBD2 cannot be verified. CDR1 is SGHNT and CDR2 is YENEEA in the germline V gene. The CDR3 loop spans 16 amino acids. Here the CDR3 reads CASSARSSGSTDTQYF. The complete variable domain, with remaining parts taken from reference TRBV11-3 and TRBJ2-3, reads EAGVVQSPRYKIIEKKQPVAFWCNPISGHNTLYWYLQNLGQGPELLIRYENEEAVDDSQLPKDRFSAERLKGVDSTLKIQPAELGDSAVYLCASSARSSGSTDTQYFGPGTRLTVL.

The J gene is TRBJ2-3, the V gene TRBV5-1. CDR1 and CDR2 from the germline V gene are SGHRS and YFSETQ. CDR3 size: 15 residues. CDR3 loop: CASSLPSGGTDTQYF.

The chain carries TRBV5-1 and TRBJ2-1; TCRdb indicates TRBD1, and absent DNA this call remains unverified. This CDR3 comprises 15 residues. CDR1 is SGHRS, CDR2 YFSETQ, per germline. The CDR3: CASSLGGRTYNEQFF.

The rearrangement links TRBV6-5 to TRBJ1-2; TCRdb lists TRBD1, though no DNA is available to test this call. From germline, CDR1 is MNHEY and CDR2 SVGAGI. This CDR3 is 13 amino acids long. The CDR3 sequence is CASSYSMGDGYTF.